The 28 T cell receptor beta chains below come from one sample, sequenced in a study of CD8 T cells in Susac syndrome. Reverse transcription of roughly 0.5 to 1 ug RNA was carried out with random hexamers. TCRdb itself ran the immunoSEQ multiplex PCR reads through MiXCR, one entry per CDR3 protein. Among approximately 110,000 distinct CDR3 sequences listed, 90% to 95% were seen once. Sequenced sample: CD4+ T cells from PBMCs. These receptors were taken from a human donor in good health.

The chain carries TRBV27 and TRBJ1-5; D possibly corresponds to TRBD1 (6 bases). Germline CDR1 is MNHEY and CDR2 is SMNVEV (reference sequence). The V and J ends lost 6 bases and 4 bases respectively, with 13 bases between them. The CDR3 contains 14 residues. CDR3 region: CASSTRGANQPQHF. In DNA form, the CDR3 reads TGTGCCAGCAGCACGCGGGGGGCTAATCAGCCCCAGCATTTT.

The CDR3 nucleotides are TGTGCCAGCAGTCAGACAGGGAGGGAAAGCACAGATACGCAGTATTTT. Its translation: CASSQTGRESTDTQYF. The chain has TRBV2 and TRBJ2-3; D possibly uses TRBD1 or TRBD2 (7 bases each). Germline CDR1 reads SNHLY; CDR2 reads FYNNEI. The CDR3 is made up of 16 amino acids. Trimming left V 5 bases short and J 0 bases short, with 15 bases between.

This clonotype was detected only once. The genes are TRBV5-1 and TRBJ2-5; 7 bases match TRBD1. Germline values: CDR1 SGHRS, CDR2 YFSETQ. V shed 1 base and J 5 bases; nucleotides not matched to a gene: 8. This CDR3 is 15 amino acids long. CDR3 protein: CASSLTGAIGETQYF. The CDR3, as DNA: TGCGCCAGCAGCTTGACAGGGGCCATCGGGGAGACCCAGTACTTC.

V usage is TRBV5-4 and J usage is TRBJ2-2; 7 nucleotides align to TRBD2. The CDR3 runs 13 residues. The J segment lost 7 bases and the V segment lost 3 bases, leaving 3 bases of the junction unmatched. In germline, CDR1 is SGHNT, CDR2 YYREEE (reference sequence). The CDR3 DNA reads as TGTGCCAGCAGCTCGCTAGCGGTCGGGGAGCTGTTTTTT. Its translation: CASSSLAVGELFF.

V and J are TRBV20-1 and TRBJ2-3, with a weak D call TRBD2 (6 bases). The CDR3 is made up of 14 amino acids. Germline assignment: CDR1 DFQATT and CDR2 SNEGSKA (reference sequence). Trimming removed 3 bases from V and 2 bases from J, with 12 bases in between. The CDR3 spells CSARVAENTDTQYF. In DNA form, the CDR3 reads TGCAGTGCTAGGGTAGCGGAAAACACAGATACGCAGTATTTT.

The CDR3 coding sequence is TGTGCCTGGAACAGGGTTTTGAGCTATGGCTACACCTTC. Translation: CAWNRVLSYGYTF. The chain joins TRBV30 to TRBJ1-2, with a weak D call TRBD1 (6 bases). Trimming shortened V by 4 bases and J by 4 bases, and 13 bases separated the two germline ends. Germline V gives CDR1 GTSNPN, CDR2 SVGIG (reference sequence). This CDR3 has 13 amino acids. The full variable domain, with the rest looked up from reference TRBV30 and TRBJ1-2, is SQTIHQWPATLVQPVGSPLSLECTVEGTSNPNLYWYRQAAGRGLQLLFYSVGIGQISSEVPQNLSASRPQDRQFILSSKKLLLSDSGFYLCAWNRVLSYGYTFGSGTRLTVV.

The chain links TRBV7-2 to TRBJ2-5; D unclear. Germline V gene data show CDR1 as SGHTA and CDR2 as FQGNSA. V was shortened by 5 bases and J by 1 base, with 8 bases between the two germline ends. The length of the CDR3 is 13 residues. CDR3 in DNA: TGTGCCAGCAGCAACCCCCCCCAAGAGACCCAGTACTTC. Amino acid sequence: CASSNPPQETQYF.

The V and J genes are TRBV14 and TRBJ2-2; the D gene is possibly TRBD2 (5 bases). Germline V gene lookup returns CDR1 SGHDN and CDR2 FVKESK. Trimming took 4 bases from V and 5 from J, leaving 11 bases between them. There are 14 residues in the CDR3. The CDR3 DNA reads as TGTGCCAGCAGCCCCTCCCGAGGGACCGGGGAGCTGTTTTTT. It specifies CASSPSRGTGELFF.

The chain joins TRBV4-3 to TRBJ1-2; the match to TRBD1 covers 8 bases. This CDR3 contains 15 residues. J gave up 7 bases and V 0 bases, and 7 bases lay outside the gene matches. Germline values: CDR1 LGHNA, CDR2 YSLEER. The DNA for the CDR3 is TGCGCCAGCAGCCAAGAAGGGTCAGGGGGCCTTGGCTACACCTTC. It translates to CASSQEGSGGLGYTF.

This chain connects TRBV18 to TRBJ2-1, with D perhaps assigned TRBD1 or TRBD2 (5 bases each). Germline loops: CDR1 KGHSH, CDR2 LQKENI. The CDR3 spans 14 residues. Between the trimmed V and J ends, which lost 2 bases and 10 bases, there was a span of 15 bases. The CDR3 here is CASSPGTGRTEQFF. The CDR3, as DNA: TGTGCCAGCTCACCAGGGACGGGTCGAACGGAGCAGTTCTTC.

The chain is built from TRBV7-2 and TRBJ1-1, with unresolved D. CDR3 size: 16 residues. CDR1 is SGHTA, CDR2 FQGNSA, per germline. Trimming left V 0 bases short and J 7 bases short, with 18 bases between. CDR3 in DNA: TGTGCCAGCAGCTTAGCCGCCTTCGGCTTGGGGTATGAAGCTTTCTTT. Protein sequence: CASSLAAFGLGYEAFF.

The chain uses TRBV6-6 and TRBJ2-7; 8 bases agree with TRBD2. This CDR3 is 15 amino acids long. The V and J ends lost 5 bases and 0 bases, in that order; junction bases with no gene match: 6. Germline values: CDR1 MNHNY, CDR2 SVGAGI (reference sequence). The CDR3 bases are TGTGCCAGCAGTACTAGGAGCGGGAGCTCCTACGAGCAGTACTTC. Amino acid sequence: CASSTRSGSSYEQYF.

The chain has TRBV3-1 and TRBJ1-2; possibly TRBD1 for D (5 bases). Trimming cost V 0 bases and J 8 bases, with 10 bases left between them. Looked up from germline, CDR1 is LGHDT and CDR2 is YNNKEL (reference sequence). This CDR3 has 13 residues. Here the CDR3 DNA reads TGTGCCAGCAGCCAAGAAATTTGGGACGGCTACACCTTC. Translation: CASSQEIWDGYTF.

The gene calls are TRBV4-1 and TRBJ1-3, with D tentatively TRBD1 (5 bases). Germline assignment: CDR1 MGHRA and CDR2 YSYEKL. The CDR3 loop spans 13 amino acids. V lost 4 bases and J 6 bases, leaving 10 bases between the germline ends. The CDR3, as DNA: TGCGCCAGCAGCCTCCTAGGGGAAAACACCATATATTTT. It translates to CASSLLGENTIYF.

The chain carries TRBV6-5 and TRBJ2-5; D gene uncertain. The CDR3 covers 15 residues. Germline V gene sequence: CDR1 MNHEY, CDR2 SVGAGI. Trimming cost V 7 bases and J 0 bases, with 15 bases left between them. Here the CDR3 DNA reads TGTGCCAGCACCCTTACGTGGGCCAACCAAGAGACCCAGTACTTC. Its translation: CASTLTWANQETQYF.

The chain joins TRBV9 to TRBJ2-1; 8 bases line up with TRBD2. This CDR3 is 17 amino acids long. The germline CDR1 and CDR2 sequences are SGDLS and YYNGEE. V lost 4 bases and J lost 3; bases outside the gene matches: 12. Written as DNA, the CDR3 is TGTGCCAGCAGCATAACCAAAGCGGGAGATATCTACAATGAGCAGTTCTTC. Translated, it gives CASSITKAGDIYNEQFF. The full variable domain, rest sourced from reference TRBV9 and TRBJ2-1, is DSGVTQTPKHLITATGQRVTLRCSPRSGDLSVYWYQQSLDQGLQFLIQYYNGEERAKGNILERFSAQQFPDLHSELNLSSLELGDSALYFCASSITKAGDIYNEQFFGPGTRLTVL.

The chain joins TRBV15 to TRBJ1-1; a weak D match, TRBD1 (5 bases). The CDR3 contains 15 residues. Germline CDR1 is LNHNV and CDR2 is YYDKDF (reference sequence). Deletions cut 0 bases from V and 1 base from J, with 9 bases between. The CDR3, as DNA: TGTGCCACCAGCAGAGATCAGACAGAGAACACTGAAGCTTTCTTT. Amino acid sequence: CATSRDQTENTEAFF.

This sequence joins TRBV5-6 and TRBJ2-1; D is unclear. CDR1 SGHDT and CDR2 YYEEEE come from the germline V gene. The CDR3 length is 13 residues. The V and J ends lost 4 bases and 7 bases respectively, with 12 bases between them. Here the CDR3 reads CASSEILRNEQFF. DNA for the CDR3: TGTGCCAGCAGCGAAATCCTACGGAATGAGCAGTTCTTC.

The chain joins TRBV20-1 to TRBJ1-5, with no clear D. The CDR3 is 15 residues long. Trimming removed 0 bases at V and 3 bases at J, with 12 bases between. Per the germline V gene, CDR1 is DFQATT and CDR2 is SNEGSKA (reference sequence). The chain's CDR3 is CSAREGGRLNQPQHF. The CDR3 bases are TGCAGTGCTAGAGAAGGTGGCAGACTCAATCAGCCCCAGCATTTT.

The chain carries TRBV9 and TRBJ1-1; unclear D gene. Germline CDR1 SGDLS, CDR2 YYNGEE. V lost 3 bases and J 1 base, leaving 7 bases between the germline ends. The CDR3 spans 13 residues. The CDR3 spells CASSASPNTEAFF. In DNA form, the CDR3 reads TGTGCCAGCAGCGCTAGTCCGAACACTGAAGCTTTCTTT. The full variable domain, its missing parts supplied by reference TRBV9 and TRBJ1-1, is DSGVTQTPKHLITATGQRVTLRCSPRSGDLSVYWYQQSLDQGLQFLIQYYNGEERAKGNILERFSAQQFPDLHSELNLSSLELGDSALYFCASSASPNTEAFFGQGTRLTVV.

This chain connects TRBV25-1 to TRBJ1-5; 7 nucleotides match TRBD1. The CDR3 extends over 14 amino acids. CDR1 is MGHDK, CDR2 SYGVNS, per germline. Trimming removed 4 bases from V and 7 bases from J; junction bases left unmatched: 7. CDR3 nucleotide sequence: TGTGCCAGCAGTGGGGACAGCCCGAGGCAGCCCCAGCATTTT. Protein sequence: CASSGDSPRQPQHF.

This chain connects TRBV7-2 to TRBJ2-5, with TRBD1 matching 7 bases. CDR1 is SGHTA, CDR2 FQGNSA, per germline. There are 16 residues in the CDR3. The J segment lost 2 bases and the V segment lost 2 bases, leaving 8 bases of the junction unmatched. In DNA, the CDR3 is TGTGCCAGCAGCTTATACGGGACAGATTTACAAGAGACCCAGTACTTC. Translated, it gives CASSLYGTDLQETQYF. Complete variable domain (other parts from reference TRBV7-2 and TRBJ2-5): GAGVSQSPSNKVTEKGKDVELRCDPISGHTALYWYRQSLGQGLEFLIYFQGNSAPDKSGLPSDRFSAERTGGSVSTLTIQRTQQEDSAVYLCASSLYGTDLQETQYFGPGTRLLVL.

The CDR3 sequence: CSVALLGNTIYF. The CDR3 DNA is TGCAGCGTCGCTCTTCTAGGGAACACCATATATTTT. V and J are TRBV29-1 and TRBJ1-3; no firm D call. Germline V CDR1 and CDR2: SQVTM, ANQGSEA. The CDR3 sequence is 12 residues long. The germline V and J ends were trimmed by 6 bases and 7 bases, with 13 bases remaining between them.

The V and J genes are TRBV5-1 and TRBJ2-7; the match to TRBD1 covers 9 bases. Germline V CDR1 and CDR2: SGHRS, YFSETQ. J gave up 7 bases and V 3 bases, and 11 bases lay outside the gene matches. The CDR3 has 15 amino acids. The CDR3 DNA follows: TGCGCCAGCAGCTCGTCCGGACAGGGGACAGGGGAGCAGTACTTC. The encoded protein is CASSSSGQGTGEQYF.

This CDR3 reads CSAVRGGGYGYTF. The CDR3 nucleotides read TGCAGTGCGGTCAGAGGGGGCGGCTATGGCTACACCTTC. The chain has TRBV20-1 and TRBJ1-2; 7 bases are a match to TRBD1. Germline V gene sequence: CDR1 DFQATT, CDR2 SNEGSKA (reference sequence). The CDR3 contains 13 residues. Trimming took 6 bases from V and 4 from J; bases not matched to a gene: 8.

As DNA, the CDR3 is TGCGCCAGCAGCTTAGACAGGGCAGGCGGCACTGAAGCTTTCTTT. This gives the protein CASSLDRAGGTEAFF. The chain combines TRBV5-1 with TRBJ1-1; TRBD1 aligns across 7 bases. This CDR3 spans 15 amino acids. Germline V gene data show CDR1 as SGHRS and CDR2 as YFSETQ. With 2 bases clipped from V and 4 bases from J, the junction kept 8 bases outside the gene matches.

The chain carries TRBV20-1 and TRBJ2-1, with 14 bases that match TRBD2. The CDR3 sequence is 16 residues long. From germline, CDR1 is DFQATT and CDR2 SNEGSKA (reference sequence). With V trimmed by 8 bases and J by 1 base, 7 bases remained unmatched. The CDR3 DNA reads TGCAGTCGGGGGACTAGCGGGAGTCGGTCCTACAATGAGCAGTTCTTC. Its translation is CSRGTSGSRSYNEQFF.

This chain links TRBV9 with TRBJ1-1; unclear D gene. V was clipped by 0 bases and J by 3 bases, with 9 bases between them. Per germline, CDR1 SGDLS and CDR2 YYNGEE. The length of the CDR3 is 14 residues. The CDR3 sequence: CASSVEWMDTEAFF. CDR3 DNA: TGTGCCAGCAGCGTAGAGTGGATGGACACTGAAGCTTTCTTT.